This T cell receptor (beta chain) was identified in a study of blood T cell repertoires in COVID-19. Study-wide context: The samples span acute and convalescent COVID-19 from the United States, Italy and Spain. Sample material is recorded as cDNA or gDNA derived from T cells, B-cell-depleted T cells, or PBMCs.

Original analysis: The authors estimated nucleated cell counts from reference gene primer amplification. The table came from immunoSEQ multiplex PCR; TCRdb's copy has only in-frame clones and leaves some out. D and trimming were read from the DNA, whereas the V and J calls and clone size are those reported in that table. The data show about 68,000 clones, with 75% to 90% seen just once and 2.7% held by the top ten. Germline CDR1 is ENHRY and CDR2 is SYGVKD. Unmatched junction bases numbered 12, after V lost 3 bases and J lost 3 bases. This CDR3 comprises 17 residues. The V call is TRBV10-3, the J call TRBJ2-3, with 7 bases that match TRBD2. Input material: peripheral blood. The receptor was isolated from a man aged 50 to 60 with acute or convalescent COVID-19. In DNA form, the CDR3 reads TGTGCCATCAGTGATTCGCCAGGGCGCGGGAGTACAGATACGCAGTATTTT. It encodes CAISDSPGRGSTDTQYF.